These T cell receptor beta chains were read from a single sample in a study of beta chain features in type 1 diabetes. Sequencing used immunoSEQ multiplex PCR; TCRdb keeps in-frame clones, though not all of them. The table includes approximately 170,000 clones, approximately 8% detected once. The sequencing input was central memory CD4+ T cells from blood. Receptors were obtained from a woman aged 40 to 50 with type 1 diabetes. Each CDR3 is given with its conserved first and last residue. Fields, in order: J gene, V gene, D gene, clone size, CDR3 protein, CDR3 DNA. D genes are given only for firm matches. A row's size may be missing; if present it is once, few, many or a size class.

J gene: TRBJ2-5; V gene: TRBV7-6; D gene: NA; clone size: NA; CDR3 protein: CASSASIGEQETQYF; CDR3 DNA: TGTGCCAGCAGCGCCTCCATCGGGGAACAAGAGACCCAGTACTTC
J gene: TRBJ1-5; V gene: TRBV2; D gene: NA; clone size: few; CDR3 protein: CASNDLGVHQPQHF; CDR3 DNA: TGTGCCAGCAATGATCTGGGAGTCCATCAGCCCCAGCATTTT
J gene: TRBJ1-2; V gene: TRBV5-1; D gene: TRBD1; clone size: few; CDR3 protein: CASSLEGQGNGYTF; CDR3 DNA: TGCGCCAGCAGCTTGGAGGGACAGGGTAATGGCTACACCTTC
J gene: TRBJ2-1; V gene: TRBV5-5; D gene: NA; clone size: NA; CDR3 protein: CASSPDSHNEQFF; CDR3 DNA: TGTGCCAGCAGCCCGGACAGTCACAATGAGCAGTTCTTC
J gene: TRBJ2-5; V gene: TRBV5-4; D gene: TRBD2; clone size: NA; CDR3 protein: CASSSTSGREETQYF; CDR3 DNA: TGTGCCAGCAGCTCAACTAGCGGGAGGGAGGAGACCCAGTACTTC
J gene: TRBJ1-2; V gene: TRBV6-5; D gene: TRBD1; clone size: few; CDR3 protein: CASRQDRNPTWGYTF; CDR3 DNA: TGTGCCAGCAGACAGGACAGGAACCCTACTTGGGGCTACACCTTC
J gene: TRBJ2-1; V gene: TRBV4-3; D gene: TRBD2; clone size: NA; CDR3 protein: CASSQSLTSGPYNEQFF; CDR3 DNA: TGCGCCAGCAGCCAATCACTTACTAGCGGGCCCTACAATGAGCAGTTCTTC
J gene: TRBJ2-2; V gene: TRBV10-3; D gene: TRBD1; clone size: few; CDR3 protein: CAITPGQGVTGELFF; CDR3 DNA: TGTGCCATCACCCCGGGACAGGGAGTCACCGGGGAGCTGTTTTTT
J gene: TRBJ2-5; V gene: TRBV2; D gene: NA; clone size: NA; CDR3 protein: CASTFQGIQETQYF; CDR3 DNA: TGTGCCAGCACTTTCCAGGGGATACAAGAGACCCAGTACTTC
J gene: TRBJ2-2; V gene: TRBV4-3; D gene: TRBD2; clone size: few; CDR3 protein: CASSRLAGTGELFF; CDR3 DNA: TGCGCCAGCAGTCGGCTAGCGGGAACCGGGGAGCTGTTTTTT
J gene: TRBJ1-1; V gene: TRBV18; D gene: TRBD1; clone size: few; CDR3 protein: CASSLGQGSIEAFF; CDR3 DNA: TGTGCCAGCTCATTAGGACAGGGTTCGATTGAAGCTTTCTTT
J gene: TRBJ2-5; V gene: TRBV30; D gene: NA; clone size: few; CDR3 protein: CAWSFTGLRHQETQYF; CDR3 DNA: TGTGCCTGGAGTTTTACTGGACTGAGACACCAAGAGACCCAGTACTTC
J gene: TRBJ2-3; V gene: TRBV7-3; D gene: TRBD2; clone size: few; CDR3 protein: CASSRTSDRADTQYF; CDR3 DNA: TGTGCCAGCAGCCGTACTAGCGATAGGGCAGATACGCAGTATTTT
J gene: TRBJ2-2; V gene: TRBV5-4; D gene: TRBD1; clone size: NA; CDR3 protein: CASSADRVGTGELFF; CDR3 DNA: TGTGCCAGCAGCGCGGACAGGGTAGGAACCGGGGAGCTGTTTTTT
J gene: TRBJ2-2; V gene: TRBV19; D gene: NA; clone size: few; CDR3 protein: CASSGTLEGGELFF; CDR3 DNA: TGTGCCAGTAGTGGCACACTAGAAGGCGGGGAGCTGTTTTTT
J gene: TRBJ1-5; V gene: TRBV6-5; D gene: TRBD1; clone size: few; CDR3 protein: CASRRDRASDQPQHF; CDR3 DNA: TGTGCCAGCAGGCGGGACAGGGCGTCGGACCAGCCCCAGCATTTT
J gene: TRBJ1-4; V gene: TRBV28; D gene: NA; clone size: NA; CDR3 protein: CASKQGGEKLFF; CDR3 DNA: TGTGCCAGCAAGCAGGGTGGGGAAAAACTGTTTTTT
J gene: TRBJ2-7; V gene: TRBV4-2; D gene: TRBD2; clone size: NA; CDR3 protein: CASRTSGSSYEQYF; CDR3 DNA: TGTGCCAGCAGGACTAGCGGCAGCTCCTACGAGCAGTACTTC
J gene: TRBJ1-2; V gene: TRBV5-4; D gene: TRBD1; clone size: NA; CDR3 protein: CASSSFTGGPMAYTF; CDR3 DNA: TGTGCCAGCAGTTCGTTTACAGGGGGGCCCATGGCCTACACCTTC
J gene: TRBJ2-5; V gene: TRBV7-3; D gene: NA; clone size: few; CDR3 protein: CASSPGHLGETQYF; CDR3 DNA: TGTGCCAGCAGCCCTGGACACCTCGGGGAGACCCAGTACTTC
J gene: TRBJ2-7; V gene: TRBV6-5; D gene: TRBD2; clone size: NA; CDR3 protein: CASKRGYEQYF; CDR3 DNA: TGTGCCAGCAAGCGGGGGTACGAGCAGTACTTC
J gene: TRBJ2-3; V gene: TRBV5-1; D gene: NA; clone size: NA; CDR3 protein: CASSPIHPGDTQYF; CDR3 DNA: TGCGCCAGCAGCCCTATCCATCCGGGAGATACGCAGTATTTT
J gene: TRBJ1-1; V gene: TRBV7-3; D gene: NA; clone size: few; CDR3 protein: CASSSTENTEAFF; CDR3 DNA: TGTGCCAGCAGCTCGACAGAGAACACTGAAGCTTTCTTT
J gene: TRBJ2-3; V gene: TRBV19; D gene: NA; clone size: few; CDR3 protein: CASSSLGADTQYF; CDR3 DNA: TGTGCCAGTAGTAGTCTTGGAGCAGATACGCAGTATTTT
J gene: TRBJ1-4; V gene: TRBV27; D gene: NA; clone size: NA; CDR3 protein: CASGHTSSPEKLFF; CDR3 DNA: TGTGCCAGCGGCCACACAAGTTCGCCTGAAAAACTGTTTTTT
J gene: TRBJ1-5; V gene: TRBV15; D gene: TRBD1; clone size: many; CDR3 protein: CATSERTGNQPQHF; CDR3 DNA: TGTGCCACCAGCGAACGGACAGGGAATCAGCCCCAGCATTTT
J gene: TRBJ1-1; V gene: TRBV6-5; D gene: NA; clone size: NA; CDR3 protein: CASRGTGGAGTEAFF; CDR3 DNA: TGTGCCAGCAGGGGGACGGGGGGCGCTGGAACTGAAGCTTTCTTT
J gene: TRBJ1-2; V gene: TRBV2; D gene: TRBD1; clone size: NA; CDR3 protein: CASRGDSSYGYTF; CDR3 DNA: TGTGCCAGCAGGGGGGACAGCAGCTATGGCTACACCTTC
J gene: TRBJ2-7; V gene: TRBV4-1; D gene: TRBD2; clone size: NA; CDR3 protein: CASSQGGDSGRAYF; CDR3 DNA: TGCGCCAGCAGCCAAGGAGGGGATAGCGGGCGTGCTTACTTC
J gene: TRBJ2-7; V gene: TRBV14; D gene: TRBD1; clone size: NA; CDR3 protein: CASSQAPSDRLAYEQYF; CDR3 DNA: TGTGCCAGCAGCCAAGCACCTTCGGACAGGTTAGCCTACGAGCAGTACTTC
J gene: TRBJ2-7; V gene: TRBV29-1; D gene: NA; clone size: NA; CDR3 protein: CSVSTDSHEQYF; CDR3 DNA: TGCAGCGTTTCTACGGACTCCCACGAGCAGTACTTC
J gene: TRBJ1-6; V gene: TRBV28; D gene: NA; clone size: many; CDR3 protein: CASSRPGTSNSPLHF; CDR3 DNA: TGTGCCAGCAGTCGTCCCGGGACATCTAATTCACCCCTCCACTTT
J gene: TRBJ2-7; V gene: TRBV7-2; D gene: TRBD1; clone size: few; CDR3 protein: CASSFQAGTGEYEQYF; CDR3 DNA: TGTGCCAGCAGCTTCCAGGCCGGGACAGGGGAGTACGAGCAGTACTTC
J gene: TRBJ2-7; V gene: TRBV5-1; D gene: TRBD2; clone size: NA; CDR3 protein: CASSLSSGGSYEQYF; CDR3 DNA: TGCGCCAGCAGCTTGTCTAGCGGGGGCTCCTACGAGCAGTACTTC
J gene: TRBJ1-2; V gene: TRBV7-3; D gene: NA; clone size: once; CDR3 protein: CASSLAGDYGYTF; CDR3 DNA: TGTGCCAGCAGCTTAGCAGGGGACTATGGCTACACCTTC
J gene: TRBJ1-5; V gene: TRBV19; D gene: TRBD1; clone size: few; CDR3 protein: CASTQLTGGGQPQHF; CDR3 DNA: TGTGCCAGTACCCAACTTACAGGGGGCGGTCAGCCCCAGCATTTT
J gene: TRBJ1-5; V gene: TRBV29-1; D gene: TRBD1; clone size: NA; CDR3 protein: CSVGGQGVDQPQHF; CDR3 DNA: TGCAGCGTTGGGGGACAGGGAGTGGATCAGCCCCAGCATTTT
J gene: TRBJ2-1; V gene: TRBV7-8; D gene: TRBD1; clone size: NA; CDR3 protein: CASSARGTAPFF; CDR3 DNA: TGTGCCAGCAGCGCCAGAGGGACAGCTCCGTTCTTC
J gene: TRBJ1-6; V gene: TRBV27; D gene: NA; clone size: few; CDR3 protein: CASSEERLSNNSPLHF; CDR3 DNA: TGTGCCAGCAGCGAGGAGAGGCTGAGCAATAATTCACCCCTCCACTTT
J gene: TRBJ2-3; V gene: TRBV18; D gene: TRBD2; clone size: few; CDR3 protein: CASSPPLAGTDTQYF; CDR3 DNA: TGTGCCAGCTCACCACCTCTAGCGGGGACAGATACGCAGTATTTT
J gene: TRBJ1-5; V gene: TRBV9; D gene: NA; clone size: few; CDR3 protein: CASSLDDYSNQPQHF; CDR3 DNA: TGTGCCAGCAGCCTGGACGACTATAGCAATCAGCCCCAGCATTTT
J gene: TRBJ2-1; V gene: TRBV2; D gene: NA; clone size: few; CDR3 protein: CASSDPVNNEQFF; CDR3 DNA: TGTGCCAGCAGTGATCCGGTAAACAATGAGCAGTTCTTC
J gene: TRBJ1-1; V gene: TRBV4-1; D gene: TRBD1; clone size: few; CDR3 protein: CASSQIPGQGKTEAFF; CDR3 DNA: TGCGCCAGCAGCCAGATCCCGGGACAGGGTAAGACTGAAGCTTTCTTT
J gene: TRBJ2-1; V gene: TRBV6-4; D gene: NA; clone size: once; CDR3 protein: CASSEQPTYNEQFF; CDR3 DNA: TGTGCCAGCAGTGAACAGCCTACCTACAATGAGCAGTTCTTC
J gene: TRBJ1-1; V gene: TRBV11-2; D gene: NA; clone size: NA; CDR3 protein: CASSLPLGGANTEAFF; CDR3 DNA: TGTGCCAGCAGCCTACCTCTGGGAGGGGCGAACACTGAAGCTTTCTTT
J gene: TRBJ2-1; V gene: TRBV7-2; D gene: TRBD1; clone size: few; CDR3 protein: CASSSRDRGHNEQFF; CDR3 DNA: TGTGCCAGCAGCTCCCGGGACAGGGGGCACAATGAGCAGTTCTTC
J gene: TRBJ2-1; V gene: TRBV30; D gene: TRBD2; clone size: NA; CDR3 protein: CAWRPRGLAGNEQFF; CDR3 DNA: TGTGCCTGGAGGCCCCGGGGACTAGCGGGGAATGAGCAGTTCTTC
J gene: TRBJ1-2; V gene: TRBV29-1; D gene: TRBD1; clone size: NA; CDR3 protein: CSVALGTGGSGYTF; CDR3 DNA: TGCAGCGTGGCGCTCGGGACAGGGGGCTCTGGCTACACCTTC
J gene: TRBJ2-6; V gene: TRBV14; D gene: NA; clone size: NA; CDR3 protein: CASSRQVASSGANVLTF; CDR3 DNA: TGTGCCAGCAGCCGACAGGTAGCTAGCTCTGGGGCCAACGTCCTGACTTTC
J gene: TRBJ2-5; V gene: TRBV6-5; D gene: TRBD2; clone size: NA; CDR3 protein: CASSPGLAEETQYF; CDR3 DNA: TGTGCCAGCAGCCCCGGACTAGCGGAAGAGACCCAGTACTTC
J gene: TRBJ2-5; V gene: TRBV5-1; D gene: TRBD2; clone size: few; CDR3 protein: CASSLTSAQETQYF; CDR3 DNA: TGCGCCAGCAGCCTAACTAGCGCCCAAGAGACCCAGTACTTC
J gene: TRBJ1-1; V gene: TRBV27; D gene: NA; clone size: few; CDR3 protein: CASSGRSGGTWEAFF; CDR3 DNA: TGTGCCAGCAGCGGTCGTTCGGGGGGGACTTGGGAAGCTTTCTTT
J gene: TRBJ1-5; V gene: TRBV28; D gene: NA; clone size: few; CDR3 protein: CASSGRQPQHF; CDR3 DNA: TGTGCCAGCAGTGGGAGGCAGCCCCAGCATTTT
J gene: TRBJ1-1; V gene: TRBV29-1; D gene: NA; clone size: few; CDR3 protein: CSVEEEAQGTEAFF; CDR3 DNA: TGCAGCGTCGAGGAGGAGGCCCAGGGGACTGAAGCTTTCTTT
J gene: TRBJ2-4; V gene: TRBV9; D gene: NA; clone size: NA; CDR3 protein: CASSVVSEGVGIQYF; CDR3 DNA: TGTGCCAGCAGCGTAGTATCCGAGGGGGTGGGCATTCAGTACTTC
J gene: TRBJ2-1; V gene: TRBV4-3; D gene: NA; clone size: few; CDR3 protein: CASSLGTLNEQFF; CDR3 DNA: TGCGCCAGCAGCCTTGGGACTCTTAATGAGCAGTTCTTC